Listed here is a single T cell receptor (beta chain). The antigen it binds to is not known. Base qualities are not at hand, and no much larger clone is one base apart. Preparation of the library involved the immunoSEQ multiplex PCR assay. For the multiplex PCR, a mixture combining 60 forward primers for TCR Vbeta segments and 13 reverse primers for TCR Jbeta segments was used. The CDR3 region of rearranged TCR beta genes was amplified from genomic DNA with a multiplex PCR assay. The amplified TCR beta libraries were sequenced on the Illumina HiSeq System as 87-base-pair reads. Under the source paper's analysis protocol: In a later analysis, approximately 74 million unique TCR beta chains were counted across the 650 to 700 repertoires, and roughly 11 million of these chains were shared by at least two donors. Raw reads were error-corrected and collapsed into unique sequences by a nearest-neighbor algorithm in which closely related sequences were merged to remove PCR and sequencing errors. CDR3 sequences were aligned to IMGT reference sequences to assign V, D and J gene segments. For a sequence to be retained, a match of at least six nucleotides to both a V gene segment and a J gene segment was required. Rearrangements were called productive when the CDR3 lacked stop codons and stayed in frame with V and J; all others were non-productive. CDR3 was defined by IMGT convention, running from the second conserved V-encoded cysteine to the conserved J-encoded phenylalanine. Sequences without an unambiguous match to a single V gene segment were excluded from the earlier analysis of 450 to 650 of the donors. In an earlier analysis of approximately 560 of the donors, a V segment was called functional when productive rearrangements were above 56.7%, and segregating when the standard deviation between donors exceeded 5%. A statistical classification framework was developed to diagnose cytomegalovirus status using the catalog of TCR beta chain sequences. In a later analysis, V and J genes were assigned by comparing TCR nucleotide sequences against IMGT/GENE-DB human TR gene sequences. The TCRdist pipeline was used in a later analysis to assign CDR3 sequences and most-parsimonious VDJ recombination scenarios. In a later analysis, each TCR beta chain was defined by its CDR3 amino acid sequence together with its V-gene family, and reads without a unique V-gene family were excluded. As a way to deal with suspected cross-contamination and a sequencing artifact, a later analysis dropped more than 500 nucleotide sequences that were highly shared and had low generation probability. In a later analysis, a clonal expansion index was calculated for each public chain from normalized within-repertoire ranks of inferred template counts. In a later analysis, generation probabilities were computed with a VDJ recombination model fitted to out-of-frame rearrangements, and the resulting probabilities were checked against IGoR. A later analysis scored TCR-TCR, TCR-HLA and TCR-CMV co-occurrence with hypergeometric tests, applying a repertoire-size bias correction to TCR pairs. A later analysis estimated false discovery rates by permuting HLA or CMV assignments 20 times. In a later analysis, co-occurring TCRs were grouped using DBSCAN, with TCRdist sequence similarity added in when clustering inside HLA-allele-positive subsets. Co-occurrence clustering excluded repertoires with fewer than 30,000 or more than 120,000 public chains, plus five with anomalous nucleotide sharing. TCRdb holds this immuneACCESS table with in-frame rearrangements only. Some clones are missing; in checked studies, unresolved V genes explain under half, and the rest has no known cause. The V and J calls and clone size are taken from that table; D and trimming were inferred from the DNA. A total of some 130,000 clones appear in this sample, around 74% of them only once. The top ten hold about 7.3% of the sample.

These data come from a study of cytomegalovirus exposure and HLA in healthy donors (dated by TCRdb to about 2017). Regarding the complete study: An earlier analysis of 550 to 700 of the donors reported roughly 300 Gb of sequence data and around 120 million unique TCR beta sequences from around 200 million T cells. Approximately 310 gigabases of sequencing data and around 88 million unique TCR sequences made up an early release that covered 500 to 650 HLA-typed donors. The genetic ancestry cluster associated with self-reported Caucasian donors included 70% to 85% of the approximately 400 genotyped donors. The study was designed to test whether signatures of past pathogen exposure could be identified by cataloging public T cell receptors. The study used immunosequencing to profile the T cell repertoires of around 600 subjects and linked those repertoires to cytomegalovirus serostatus. Besides the first cohort of approximately 710 subjects, a separate validation cohort made up of 120 or so different subjects was used. The study combined high-throughput TCR immunosequencing, statistical association of individual TCRs with disease status, and machine learning to predict cytomegalovirus infection status. A later analysis re-examined previously published TCR beta repertoires from more than 650 donors and added high-resolution HLA genotyping to investigate patterns of TCR occurrence. Rather than using new phenotypic data, the later analysis identified candidate immune exposures from TCR beta sequences and from how often those sequences occurred across donors. To decide whether each TCR beta V gene segment behaved as functional or pseudogenic, an earlier analysis of approximately 590 of the donors relied on high-throughput TCR beta sequencing. Donor age, sex, ethnicity and CMV serostatus were collected together with the repertoire data. A later genetic analysis took genome-wide SNP genotypes for about 55% of the 666 donors and used that subset as a discovery cohort. Every repertoire in the discovery cohort had been generated on one and the same sequencing platform. Both class I and class II loci were covered by HLA typing, at four-digit resolution. Typing coverage differed by locus: A, B, C, DRB1 and DQB1 were typed in about 620-640 donors, DQA1 in about 550, DPA1 in approximately 600, and DPB1 in about 450. Because of strong linkage in the cohort, roughly five DR-DQ haplotypes were treated as single units for association and clustering. On average, 235,054 unique TCR beta nucleotide sequences were sequenced per donor among a few hundred genotyped donors of the cohort, with roughly 19% of those sequences being non-productive. The full study reports these points: In an earlier analysis of around 600 of the donors, most TCR beta V segments appeared in productive rearrangements about 87% or about 30% of the time, broadly matching IMGT annotations. The 87-base-pair reads could not distinguish some IMGT-functional V segments, including TRBV6-2 and TRBV6-3, so those segments were excluded. In a later analysis, HLA-associated TCR beta chains were found to be more clonally expanded and to have lower generation probabilities than equally common non-associated chains. In a later analysis, TCR association rates were found to vary across HLA loci, with the most associated TCRs seen for DRB1 alleles and the fewest for HLA-C alleles. A later analysis reported that several top co-occurrence clusters appeared linked to parvovirus B19, influenza, CMV and Epstein-Barr virus. In a later genetic analysis, fewer N-insertions in productive TCRs were reported among donors in an Asian-associated ancestry cluster than the roughly 700-donor mean. A later analysis associated about 17,000 TCR beta sequences with specific HLA alleles at a false discovery rate of 0.05. In this cohort, only TCR beta chains were sequenced, and detectable features were limited by the absence of alpha or paired-chain data. CMV serostatus was the only immune exposure information available for the cohort. In a later analysis, most CMV-associated TCR beta chains were found to appear HLA-restricted, with HLA associations seemingly driven largely by CMV exposure. An association between a missense DCLRE1C variant and V-gene and J-gene trimming of TCR beta chains was found in a later genetic analysis and replicated in an independent cohort. In both the original and validation cohorts, the classifier was reported to diagnose cytomegalovirus status with high specificity and sensitivity. The earlier analysis of approximately 590 of the donors excluded around 17 rarely observed V segments, including chromosome 9 orphons, because counts were too low. Most TCR sequences were observed very rarely across donors, whereas some public TCRs were present in many individuals. When HLA alleles, especially DR and DQ, strongly co-occurred, TCR associations were difficult to assign to individual alleles. The authors suggested that the approach could potentially be extended to other disease states and immunological phenotypes. A cluster of highly shared sequence variants was judged likely to be a technical artifact of the sequencing pipeline. Because HLA typing was unavailable for some donors at each locus, only the typed subset was used in association tests. Sequencing depth was assumed to be roughly uniform across donors in the presence/absence analyses, though that assumption may not hold. Linkage disequilibrium might explain the correlated functional status among segregating V segments, but an unknown experimental factor could not be excluded. The study gave a list of about 150 TCR beta chains associated with cytomegalovirus. In vitro tests confirmed that a few of the cytomegalovirus-associated TCR beta chains recognize cytomegalovirus antigens. A further reported finding was that TCR beta sequences accurately predicted the HLA-A and HLA-B alleles for most subjects in the first cohort.

The germline V gene (reference sequence) gives CDR1 as LNHDA and CDR2 as SQIVND. V is pruned by 5 bases and J by 5 bases, leaving 11 bases of the junction without a gene match. The cysteine opens and the phenylalanine closes a CDR3 of 16 amino acids. CDR3 DNA only is kept here, 48 bases in frame from base 1. The cohort was made up of 650 to 700 healthy bone marrow donors. At the time of sampling, all cohort members were nominally healthy, though unrecorded immune exposures were likely present. The donor tested CMV seronegative, placing the donor among the 350 or so seronegative members of the cohort. Each donor provided a peripheral blood sample, and peripheral blood mononuclear cells were used for TCR beta sequencing. The Qiagen DNeasy Blood Extraction Kit was used to extract genomic DNA from the blood cell samples.

The sequencing sample was made of PBMCs. The chain links TRBV19 with TRBJ1-5; 8 bases in the middle match TRBD1. The sequence was obtained from a male donor in good health and CMV-seronegative. DNA sequence: TGTGCCAGTAGTCCCCGACAGGGGCCAGCAGATCAGCCCCAGCATTTT. Its translation is CASSPRQGPADQPQHF.